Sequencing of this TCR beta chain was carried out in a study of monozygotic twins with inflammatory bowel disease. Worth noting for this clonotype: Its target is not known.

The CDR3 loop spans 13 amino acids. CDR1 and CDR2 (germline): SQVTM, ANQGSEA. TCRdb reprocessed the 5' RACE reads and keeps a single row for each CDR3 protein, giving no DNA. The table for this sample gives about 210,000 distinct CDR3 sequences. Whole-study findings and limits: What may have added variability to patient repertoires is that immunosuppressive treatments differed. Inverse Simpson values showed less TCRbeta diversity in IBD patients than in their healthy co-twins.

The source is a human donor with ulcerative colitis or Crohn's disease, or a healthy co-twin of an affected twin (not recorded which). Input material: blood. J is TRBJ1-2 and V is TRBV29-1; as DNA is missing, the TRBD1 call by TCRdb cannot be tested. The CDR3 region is CSVPQPRNYGYTF.